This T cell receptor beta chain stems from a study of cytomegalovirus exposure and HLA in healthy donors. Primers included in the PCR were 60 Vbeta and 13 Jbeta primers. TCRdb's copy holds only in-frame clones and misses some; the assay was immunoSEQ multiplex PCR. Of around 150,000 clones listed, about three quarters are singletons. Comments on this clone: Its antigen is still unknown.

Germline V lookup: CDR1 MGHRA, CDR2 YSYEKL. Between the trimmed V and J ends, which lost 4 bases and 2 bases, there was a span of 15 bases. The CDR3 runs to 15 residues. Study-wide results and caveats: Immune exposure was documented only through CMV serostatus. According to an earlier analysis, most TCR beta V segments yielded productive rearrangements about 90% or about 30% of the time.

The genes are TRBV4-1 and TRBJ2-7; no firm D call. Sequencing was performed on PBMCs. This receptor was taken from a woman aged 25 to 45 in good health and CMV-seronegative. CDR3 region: CASSPASWLPYEQYF. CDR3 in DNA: TGCGCCAGCAGCCCCGCCTCGTGGCTTCCCTACGAGCAGTACTTC.